This T cell receptor (beta chain) was retrieved from a study of neurological immune-mediated disorders. There are many counts of this clonotype. Its antigen is currently unknown. Study-wide results and caveats: The multiple sclerosis repertoire cluster had no clinical or MRI correlate.

The output of every sequencing run, over 160 million TCR-beta sequences, came from 15-18 subjects. TCRdb reprocessed the 5' RACE reads with MiXCR, giving one entry per CDR3 protein. The sample carries tens of thousands of distinct CDR3 sequences, roughly 4.3% recorded once. Germline V gene data show CDR1 as MNHNY and CDR2 as SVGAGI (reference sequence). There are 14 residues in the CDR3. V lost 6 bases and J 3 bases, leaving 15 bases between the germline ends. Sample: PBMCs. J is TRBJ2-7 and V is TRBV6-6, with D possibly matching TRBD1 (6 bases). The TCR sequence derives from a young man with multiple sclerosis. The CDR3 sequence: CASRTGTRHYEQYF. The DNA of the CDR3 is TGTGCCAGCAGGACCGGGACACGTCACTACGAGCAGTACTTC.